This T cell receptor (beta chain) was observed in a study of blood T cell repertoires in COVID-19. The germline V gene encodes CDR1 MDHEN and CDR2 SYDVKM. V gave up 3 bases and J gave up 7 bases, with 10 bases separating them. The CDR3 totals 13 residues. Repertoires were generated with immunoSEQ multiplex PCR, while TCRdb's copy carries only in-frame clones and drops some. The sample lists over 200,000 clones, roughly 89% seen once, with approximately 7.3% in the top ten. Material: PBMCs or T cells enriched from blood (not recorded which). This chain links TRBV28 with TRBJ1-5, with no clear D. The TCR sequence derives from a woman aged 35 to 49 who had recovered from COVID-19. DNA for the CDR3: TGTGCCAGCAGTTTCGGACTGGAGCAGCCCCAGCATTTT. This gives the protein CASSFGLEQPQHF.